What follows describes a single T cell receptor beta chain. Clinical histories supplied by participants themselves formed the basis of cohort assignment. The data belong to a study of blood T cell repertoires in COVID-19. Overall study context: Researchers got acute and convalescent COVID-19 samples from the United States, Italy and Spain.

CDR1 MNHEY and CDR2 SVGEGT come from the germline V gene. The V end was cut by 5 bases, the J end by 1 base, with 8 bases between. The CDR3 contains 14 residues. The assay was immunoSEQ multiplex PCR, and TCRdb's table has in-frame clones only and misses some. Among a few hundred thousand clones listed, around 85% were seen once. The chain uses TRBV6-2 or TRBV6-3 and TRBJ2-2; D perhaps matches TRBD2 (5 bases). Material for sequencing was PBMCs or T cells enriched from blood (not recorded which). The receptor was derived from a woman between 40 and 55 years old with acute COVID-19. The CDR3, as DNA: TGTGCCAGCAGTAGCGGCCTGAACACCGGGGAGCTGTTTTTT. It yields the protein CASSSGLNTGELFF.